These 18 T cell receptor beta chains originate from one sample sequenced in a study of OX40 agonist ivuxolimab in advanced cancers. Clones were sequenced by immunoSEQ multiplex PCR, and TCRdb holds only the in-frame ones, with some missing. The sample carries roughly 140,000 clones, 94% recorded once. The sample here was CD4+ or CD8+ T cells sorted from blood, taken in a trial of the OX40 agonist ivuxolimab. These TCRs come from an adult with an advanced solid tumor such as melanoma, head and neck, liver or kidney cancer.

The V call is TRBV7-9, the J call TRBJ2-7; 9 bases are a match to TRBD1. After removal of 5 bases from V and 4 bases from J, the junction contained 9 bases not matched to a gene. The CDR3 consists of 15 residues. In germline, CDR1 is SEHNR, CDR2 FQNEAQ (reference sequence). The chain's CDR3 is CASSPSDRGFYEQYF. The CDR3 nucleotides are TGTGCCAGCAGCCCGTCCGACAGGGGGTTTTACGAGCAGTACTTC.

V and J are TRBV20-1 and TRBJ2-7; no reliable D call. Looked up from germline, CDR1 is DFQATT and CDR2 is SNEGSKA (reference sequence). V was pared by 3 bases and J by 6 bases, with 9 bases between. The CDR3 is 11 residues long. CDR3 in amino acids: CSARSDREQYF. DNA of the CDR3: TGCAGTGCTAGGTCCGACCGCGAGCAGTACTTC.

The chain links TRBV7-8 to TRBJ2-5; D is unresolved. The germline V gene encodes CDR1 SGHVS and CDR2 FQNEAQ. Trimming left V 5 bases short and J 5 bases short, with 15 bases between. This CDR3 is 14 amino acids long. CDR3 loop: CASSPGPSGETQYF. The CDR3 DNA follows: TGTGCCAGCAGCCCTGGACCCTCCGGGGAGACCCAGTACTTC.

The chain employs TRBV6-1 and TRBJ2-5; possibly TRBD1 or TRBD2 for D (5 bases each). The germline V gene has CDR1 MNHNS and CDR2 SASEGT. V lost 0 bases and J 14 bases, leaving 13 bases between the germline ends. The CDR3 spans 12 residues. DNA of the CDR3: TGTGCCAGCAGTGAAGCGGGGACGGCCAAATACTTC. This encodes CASSEAGTAKYF.

The V call is TRBV15, the J call TRBJ1-2; 7 bases fit TRBD1. The CDR3 is 17 amino acids. Germline assignment: CDR1 LNHNV and CDR2 YYDKDF (reference sequence). The J segment lost 4 bases and the V segment lost 1 base, leaving 12 bases of the junction unmatched. CDR3 sequence (DNA): TGTGCCACCAGCAGAGTGGAAATCAGGGGGGGATTCTATGGCTACACCTTC. This gives the protein CATSRVEIRGGFYGYTF.

CDR3 in amino acids: CASSRVEGTEAFF. The CDR3 DNA reads as TGTGCCAGCAGCCGCGTCGAGGGCACTGAAGCTTTCTTT. The V and J genes are TRBV5-4 and TRBJ1-1; D is undetermined. Trimming shortened V by 4 bases and J by 4 bases, and 11 bases separated the two germline ends. This CDR3 is built from 13 residues. Germline-derived CDR1 and CDR2 are SGHNT and YYREEE (reference sequence).

The V gene is TRBV6-4, the J gene TRBJ1-2; weak D call: TRBD1 (5 bases). The V end was cut by 0 bases, the J end by 2 bases, with 7 bases between. Germline CDR1 and CDR2: MRHNA and SNTAGT. This CDR3 has 14 residues. This chain's CDR3 is CASSDSSGNYGYTF. The CDR3 DNA follows: TGTGCCAGCAGTGACTCATCAGGGAACTATGGCTACACCTTC.

This chain joins TRBV30 and TRBJ2-1, with a possible D match to TRBD1 (5 bases). Germline CDR1 reads GTSNPN; CDR2 reads SVGIG (reference sequence). Between the trimmed V and J ends, which lost 4 bases and 1 base, there was a span of 8 bases. This CDR3 spans 13 amino acids. This CDR3 is CAWTQGSYNEQFF. The CDR3 DNA reads TGTGCCTGGACGCAGGGATCCTACAATGAGCAGTTCTTC.

The chain uses TRBV10-1 and TRBJ2-7, with D possibly being TRBD1 (5 bases). CDR1 and CDR2 (germline): WNHNN, SYGVQD (reference sequence). The CDR3 runs 14 residues. V dropped 2 bases and J dropped 1 base, with 9 bases sitting between them. Here the CDR3 DNA reads TGCGCCAGCAGTGAGCCAGGGCTGTCCTACGAGCAGTACTTC. It specifies CASSEPGLSYEQYF.

The rearrangement uses TRBV4-1 and TRBJ2-1; D ambiguous. The germline V and J ends were trimmed by 5 bases and 7 bases, with 15 bases remaining between them. Germline CDR1 MGHRA, CDR2 YSYEKL. The CDR3 is 14 amino acids. For the CDR3, the DNA is TGCGCCAGCAGCGGTTTGGGGTCTTTAAATGAGCAGTTCTTC. Translated: CASSGLGSLNEQFF.

The rearrangement uses TRBV18 and TRBJ1-1; D remains unclear. Trimming removed 0 bases at V and 5 bases at J, with 13 bases between. CDR3 size: 15 residues. Germline V gene data show CDR1 as KGHSH and CDR2 as LQKENI. The CDR3 loop reads CASSPPEGGSTEAFF. The CDR3 DNA reads as TGTGCCAGCTCACCACCAGAAGGAGGGTCTACTGAAGCTTTCTTT.

This clone was seen just once. Other nucleotide sequences from this sample produce the same CDR3. The genes are TRBV20-1 and TRBJ1-5; D gene unclear. There are 11 residues in the CDR3. Between the trimmed V and J ends, which lost 1 base and 6 bases, there was a span of 4 bases. Germline V gene sequence: CDR1 DFQATT, CDR2 SNEGSKA (reference sequence). The CDR3 region is CSARVGQPQHF. As DNA, the CDR3 is TGCAGTGCTAGAGTCGGTCAGCCCCAGCATTTT.

This chain joins TRBV10-3 and TRBJ1-2, with D perhaps TRBD1 (6 bases). CDR3 length: 14 residues. Germline V lookup: CDR1 ENHRY, CDR2 SYGVKD. The V and J ends lost 4 bases and 2 bases respectively, with 11 bases between them. The CDR3, as DNA: TGTGCCATCAGTGCCCGGGGGCAGAACTATGGCTACACCTTC. Translated: CAISARGQNYGYTF.

The chain is built from TRBV5-1 and TRBJ1-3; D gene ambiguous. The CDR3 runs 15 residues. V was pared by 4 bases and J by 2 bases, with 13 bases between. Per germline, CDR1 SGHRS and CDR2 YFSETQ. The CDR3 DNA follows: TGCGCCAGCAGCCGGGAGGCTTATACTGGAAACACCATATATTTT. It encodes CASSREAYTGNTIYF.

The V call is TRBV19, the J call TRBJ1-2; perhaps TRBD1 as D (6 bases). There are 15 residues in the CDR3. Trimming pared 5 bases from V and 4 bases from J, leaving 17 bases between. Germline CDR1 and CDR2: LNHDA and SQIVND (reference sequence). This chain's CDR3 is CASSHRRTARYGYTF. The CDR3 region has the DNA TGTGCCAGTAGTCATAGGCGGACAGCACGCTATGGCTACACCTTC.

This clone was observed a single time. The genes are TRBV10-2 and TRBJ2-1; D not resolved. The germline CDR1 and CDR2 sequences are WSHSY and SAAADI. With 1 base removed from V and 4 bases from J, the gap between germline ends came to 2 bases. There are 12 residues in the CDR3. DNA of the CDR3: TGCGCCAGCAGTGAGTTGTACAATGAGCAGTTCTTC. Translated, it gives CASSELYNEQFF.

The DNA for the CDR3 is TGCGCCAGCAGCCAAGTACCCGGGACAGGGTTACATTCACCCCTCCACTTT. Its translation: CASSQVPGTGLHSPLHF. The chain uses TRBV4-3 and TRBJ1-6, with 9 bases fitting TRBD1. The CDR3 length is 17 residues. With 1 base clipped from V and 8 bases from J, the junction kept 9 bases outside the gene matches. Per germline, CDR1 LGHNA and CDR2 YSLEER.

The chain joins TRBV4-3 to TRBJ1-2, with a weak D call TRBD1 (6 bases). Trimming cost V 4 bases and J 5 bases, with 14 bases left between them. CDR3 length: 14 amino acids. The germline V gene has CDR1 LGHNA and CDR2 YSLEER. CDR3 sequence: CASSPREGGYGYTF. CDR3 DNA sequence: TGCGCCAGCAGCCCCCGGGAAGGGGGGTATGGCTACACCTTC.